This TCR beta chain was recorded in a study of T cell responses to AZD1222 COVID-19 vaccine. Germline CDR1 PRHDT, CDR2 FYEKMQ (reference sequence). V was cut by 5 bases and J by 6 bases, with 17 bases left in between. CDR3 length: 16 amino acids. Generated by immunoSEQ multiplex PCR, the TCRdb table keeps only in-frame clones and is missing some. The data hold 75,000 to 100,000 clones, with roughly 90% observed a single time. Study-level findings and limits: White British people made up most donors, females outnumbered males, and clonal diversity was possibly underestimated. Variant regions that are unmutated are reportedly the target of nearly half of spike-specific TCRs.

Turning to this clone: What it binds is unknown.

The rearrangement uses TRBV13 and TRBJ1-6; perhaps TRBD1 as D (6 bases). The TCR sequence derives from an adult in good health. Sequencing was performed on peripheral blood, taken on day 0 of AZD1222 vaccination. The CDR3 DNA follows: TGTGCCAGCAGCCAATGGACAGTAATGTTTAATTCACCCCTCCACTTT. Protein product: CASSQWTVMFNSPLHF.